The 7 T cell receptor beta chains below all came from one sample that was sequenced in a study of blood T cell repertoires in COVID-19. Data came from immunoSEQ multiplex PCR; TCRdb stores just in-frame clones and leaves some out. Here the sample spans under 200,000 clones, 86% being singletons. Sequences were obtained from PBMCs or T cells enriched from blood (not recorded which). The receptors were gathered from a man aged 40-49 years with acute COVID-19.

V usage is TRBV6-5 and J usage is TRBJ1-6; possible D gene TRBD1, 6 bases. The CDR3 totals 14 residues. Germline V gives CDR1 MNHEY, CDR2 SVGAGI. V gave up 6 bases and J gave up 6 bases, with 12 bases separating them. This chain's CDR3 is CASSPQGPNSPLHF. The CDR3 region has the DNA TGTGCCAGCAGCCCACAGGGACCTAATTCACCCCTCCACTTT.

The J gene is TRBJ1-5, the V gene TRBV30, with D unresolved. Germline V gives CDR1 GTSNPN, CDR2 SVGIG (reference sequence). The CDR3 covers 13 residues. Trimming took 0 bases from V and 4 from J, leaving 7 bases between them. In DNA, the CDR3 is TGTGCCTGGAGTGTATCGGGGAATCAGCCCCAGCATTTT. This encodes CAWSVSGNQPQHF.

The sample holds one count of this clone. The J gene is TRBJ2-7, the V gene TRBV6-1; TRBD2 aligns across 9 bases. The J segment lost 1 base and the V segment lost 2 bases, leaving 6 bases of the junction unmatched. CDR3 length: 16 residues. CDR1 is MNHNS, CDR2 SASEGT, per germline. The CDR3 DNA sequence: TGTGCCAGCAGTGAATGGCTAGCGGGAACATCCTACGAGCAGTACTTC. Residues: CASSEWLAGTSYEQYF.

The chain employs TRBV21-1 and TRBJ1-1. TRBV21-1 is a recognized pseudogene. The CDR3 runs to 15 residues. The CDR3 DNA reads TGTGCCAGCAGCAAAGATCTGCGGGGTTTCACTGAAGCTTTCTTT. As protein: CASSKDLRGFTEAFF.

The chain links TRBV19 to TRBJ2-2, with 9 bases identical to TRBD2. The CDR3 has 17 amino acids. V was clipped by 0 bases and J by 2 bases; unmatched bases: 4. CDR1 LNHDA and CDR2 SQIVND come from the germline V gene (reference sequence). As DNA, the CDR3 is TGTGCCAGTAGTATAGATCGCGGGGGGGCCAACACCGGGGAGCTGTTTTTT. This translates into CASSIDRGGANTGELFF.

The chain is built from TRBV14 and TRBJ1-5, with D perhaps matching TRBD1 (6 bases). Germline CDR1 reads SGHDN; CDR2 reads FVKESK. The V gene lost 0 bases and the J gene lost 2 bases, with 17 bases spanning the gap. CDR3 length equals 18 residues. The CDR3 sequence is CASSQEFGRRGGNQPQHF. CDR3 DNA sequence: TGTGCCAGCAGCCAAGAATTTGGGCGCAGGGGTGGCAATCAGCCCCAGCATTTT. The full variable domain, its missing parts supplied by reference TRBV14 and TRBJ1-5, is EAGVTQFPSHSVIEKGQTVTLRCDPISGHDNLYWYRRVMGKEIKFLLHFVKESKQDESGMPNNRFLAERTGGTYSTLKVQPAELEDSGVYFCASSQEFGRRGGNQPQHFGDGTRLSIL.

The CDR3 spells CASSTAERGLTFF. CDR3 nucleotides: TGTGCCAGCAGTACCGCTGAAAGGGGTCTGACTTTCTTT. The rearrangement joins TRBV2 to TRBJ1-1, with D tentatively TRBD1 (5 bases). Trimming took off 5 bases at V and 12 bases at J, with 19 bases between the two ends. The CDR3 extends over 13 amino acids. The germline V gene encodes CDR1 SNHLY and CDR2 FYNNEI.